The clone carrying this T cell receptor (beta chain) has just a few counts. The data belong to a study of patients and donors after allogeneic stem cell transplantation. Germline lookup yields CDR1 SEHNR and CDR2 FQNEAQ (reference sequence). V was trimmed by 3 bases and J by 8 bases, leaving 15 bases between them. The CDR3 is made up of 14 amino acids. TCRdb re-called the RT-PCR reads through MiXCR, storing one row per CDR3 protein. There are 900,000 to 1,000,000 distinct CDR3 sequences in the sample; approximately 19% occur only once, and approximately 5.9% lies in the top ten. Sample: blood, either unsorted or a sorted T cell fraction (not recorded which). This clonotype originated in a human donor who was either an allogeneic HSCT recipient or a stem cell or donor lymphocyte infusion donor (not recorded which). It is not recorded whose cells these are; they may come from a transplant donor. The chain uses TRBV7-9 and TRBJ2-3, with a tentative D call TRBD2 (5 bases). The CDR3 here is CASSFPGSSATQYF. The CDR3 nucleotides are TGTGCCAGCAGCTTCCCGGGATCGTCAGCTACGCAGTATTTT.